These 14 T cell receptor beta chains were sequenced from one sample in a study of shared clonotypes between healthy human individuals. It was CD45RO-negative cells, positively selected for CCR7, that made up naive CD8 cells, with terminally differentiated effector memory CD45RA+ cells excluded. Using immunoSEQ multiplex PCR, the repertoire was profiled, and TCRdb retains in-frame clones only, with some absent. In the table there are about 2.1 million clones, over 85% of which are singletons. Input material: naive CD8+ T cells from PBMCs. The origin of the receptors is a man between 18 and 29 years old in good health. Some clones in this sample may be carry-over from other donors' samples.

The V call is TRBV13, the J call TRBJ2-1; 13 nucleotides agree with TRBD2. The CDR3 is made up of 20 amino acids. Trimming at V came to 1 base and at J to 9 bases, leaving 18 bases not matched to a gene. CDR1 and CDR2 from the germline V gene are PRHDT and FYEKMQ (reference sequence). The CDR3 reads CASSLARLAGGSVLESEQFF. The CDR3 DNA reads as TGTGCCAGCAGCTTAGCCCGACTAGCGGGAGGTTCCGTCTTGGAGAGTGAGCAGTTCTTC.

The chain carries TRBV28 and TRBJ2-1, with 10 bases identical to TRBD2. V shed 3 bases, J shed 6 bases, and the junction held 17 bases outside the gene matches. The CDR3 has 19 amino acids. In germline, CDR1 is MDHEN, CDR2 SYDVKM. CDR3 region: CASSFLGQELAGFGNEQFF. The CDR3 region has the DNA TGTGCCAGCAGTTTCCTAGGACAGGAACTAGCGGGATTCGGCAATGAGCAGTTCTTC.

The chain employs TRBV13 and TRBJ2-2, with 10 bases that match TRBD2. The germline V gene encodes CDR1 PRHDT and CDR2 FYEKMQ (reference sequence). This CDR3 is built from 16 residues. The V and J ends lost 5 bases and 1 base, in that order; junction bases with no gene match: 4. CDR3 sequence: CASSSRTSGNTGELFF. In DNA, the CDR3 is TGTGCCAGCAGCAGTAGGACTAGCGGGAACACCGGGGAGCTGTTTTTT. Supplemented by reference TRBV13 and TRBJ2-2, the full variable domain reads AAGVIQSPRHLIKEKRETATLKCYPIPRHDTVYWYQQGPGQDPQFLISFYEKMQSDKGSIPDRFSAQQFSDYHSELNMSSLELGDSALYFCASSSRTSGNTGELFFGEGSRLTVL.

The V and J genes are TRBV28 and TRBJ2-6; D gene uncertain. From germline, CDR1 is MDHEN and CDR2 SYDVKM. This CDR3 has 14 residues. V shed 4 bases and J shed 0 bases, with 4 bases lying between them. DNA of the CDR3: TGTGCCAGCAGTTACACCTCTGGGGCCAACGTCCTGACTTTC. This encodes CASSYTSGANVLTF.

The genes are TRBV28 and TRBJ1-2; D perhaps matches TRBD1 (6 bases). The CDR3 covers 15 residues. V was trimmed by 2 bases and J by 4 bases, leaving 14 bases between them. Germline V gives CDR1 MDHEN, CDR2 SYDVKM. The CDR3 coding sequence is TGTGCCAGCAGTTTAAACAGGGTGATGGGCTATGGCTACACCTTC. Its protein is CASSLNRVMGYGYTF.

V gene TRBV7-6 combines with J gene TRBJ2-7; D perhaps matches TRBD1 (5 bases). Trimming stripped 1 base from V and 3 bases from J, with 16 bases between. Germline V lookup: CDR1 SGHVS, CDR2 FNYEAQ. This CDR3 spans 16 amino acids. CDR3 in amino acids: CASSLDRTTRGYEQYF. CDR3 coding DNA: TGTGCCAGCAGCTTAGATAGGACAACGCGCGGCTACGAGCAGTACTTC.

The V call is TRBV11-2, the J call TRBJ1-1, with 9 nucleotides matching TRBD1. Germline V lookup: CDR1 SGHAT, CDR2 FQNNGV. This CDR3 is built from 16 residues. J lost 3 bases, V lost 4 bases, and 9 bases had no gene match. This CDR3 is CASSSWDRERDTEAFF. The CDR3, as DNA: TGTGCCAGCAGCTCCTGGGACAGGGAGAGGGACACTGAAGCTTTCTTT.

The chain is built from TRBV28 and TRBJ2-3; 8 nucleotides align to TRBD2. This CDR3 is built from 16 residues. Trimming at V came to 5 bases and at J to 0 bases, leaving 7 bases not matched to a gene. Germline assignment: CDR1 MDHEN and CDR2 SYDVKM. The CDR3 region is CASSAASGSSTDTQYF. DNA of the CDR3: TGTGCCAGCAGTGCAGCTAGCGGGTCTAGCACAGATACGCAGTATTTT.

The CDR3: CASSPHSFGSYEQYF. CDR3 bases: TGTGCCAGCAGCCCGCACTCATTCGGGTCCTACGAGCAGTACTTC. J is TRBJ2-7 and V is TRBV14; D unresolved. Germline V gives CDR1 SGHDN, CDR2 FVKESK. The CDR3 is made up of 15 amino acids. V shed 4 bases and J shed 1 base, with 14 bases lying between them.

The chain joins TRBV7-3 to TRBJ2-3; 9 bases map to TRBD2. The germline V gene encodes CDR1 SGHTA and CDR2 FQGTGA. This CDR3 is 15 amino acids long. J was trimmed by 7 bases and V by 5 bases; bases with no gene match: 10. CDR3 sequence reads: CASSPWAGGLNTQYF. For the CDR3, the DNA is TGTGCCAGCAGCCCGTGGGCGGGAGGGTTGAATACGCAGTATTTT.

This chain links TRBV30 with TRBJ1-1, with unresolved D. This CDR3 contains 11 residues. The V gene lost 7 bases and the J gene lost 1 base, with 7 bases spanning the gap. From germline, CDR1 is GTSNPN and CDR2 SVGIG (reference sequence). The CDR3 nucleotides read TGTGCCTTGGAATGGAACACTGAAGCTTTCTTT. Translation: CALEWNTEAFF.

This sequence joins TRBV7-9 and TRBJ1-4; D might be TRBD1 (6 bases). V was shortened by 8 bases and J by 7 bases, with 17 bases between the two germline ends. The CDR3 runs to 14 residues. Germline V gene lookup returns CDR1 SEHNR and CDR2 FQNEAQ (reference sequence). The CDR3 region has the DNA TGTGCCAGCGGAACCGTCAAGGACAGTGAAAAACTGTTTTTT. This encodes CASGTVKDSEKLFF.

Of note for this clone: A junction end diverges from the germline sequence, so it may reflect a read error. This sequence joins TRBV28 and TRBJ2-7; 14 positions agree with TRBD2. CDR3 length: 18 amino acids. The germline CDR1 and CDR2 sequences are MDHEN and SYDVKM. The CDR3 region is CASSLSRGLAGGSYEQYF. CDR3 bases: TGTGCCAGCAGCTTATCTCGCGGACTAGCGGGGGGTTCCTACGAGCAGTACTTC.

The genes are TRBV4-1 and TRBJ2-5; D might be TRBD1 (6 bases). V lost 3 bases and J lost 3, with 14 bases in between. This CDR3 has 15 amino acids. Germline V gene lookup returns CDR1 MGHRA and CDR2 YSYEKL. The CDR3: CASSHPTGTKETQYF. CDR3 bases: TGCGCCAGCAGCCATCCCACTGGGACAAAAGAGACCCAGTACTTC.